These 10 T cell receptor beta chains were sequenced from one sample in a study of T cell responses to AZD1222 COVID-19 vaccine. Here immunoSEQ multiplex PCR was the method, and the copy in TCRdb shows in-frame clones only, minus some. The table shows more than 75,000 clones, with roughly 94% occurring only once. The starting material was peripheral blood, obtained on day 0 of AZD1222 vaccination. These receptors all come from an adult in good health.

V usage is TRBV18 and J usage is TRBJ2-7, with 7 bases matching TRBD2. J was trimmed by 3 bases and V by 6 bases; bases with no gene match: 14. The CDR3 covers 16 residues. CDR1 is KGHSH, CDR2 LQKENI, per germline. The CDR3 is CASSAWDGAGSYEQYF. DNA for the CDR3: TGTGCCAGCTCGGCTTGGGATGGAGCGGGAAGCTACGAGCAGTACTTC.

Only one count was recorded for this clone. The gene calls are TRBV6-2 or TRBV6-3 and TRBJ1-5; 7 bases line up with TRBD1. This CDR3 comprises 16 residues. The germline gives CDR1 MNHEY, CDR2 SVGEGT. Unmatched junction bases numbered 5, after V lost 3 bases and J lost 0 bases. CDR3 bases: TGTGCCAGCAGTTATATGGGACAGCTTAGCAATCAGCCCCAGCATTTT. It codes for CASSYMGQLSNQPQHF.

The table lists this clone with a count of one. CDR3 in DNA: TGTGCCAGCAGCAGACAGGGGATGGCCGAGCAGTACTTC. It specifies CASSRQGMAEQYF. The chain joins TRBV14 to TRBJ2-7, with TRBD1 matching 8 bases. The V and J ends lost 5 bases and 6 bases, in that order; junction bases with no gene match: 6. CDR3 length: 13 amino acids. Germline V gene lookup returns CDR1 SGHDN and CDR2 FVKESK.

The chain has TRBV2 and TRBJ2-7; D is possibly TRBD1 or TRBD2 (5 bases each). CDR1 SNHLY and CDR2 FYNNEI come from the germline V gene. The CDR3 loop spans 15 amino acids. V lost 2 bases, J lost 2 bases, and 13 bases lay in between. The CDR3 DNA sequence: TGTGCCAGCAGTGAAAGGGAGACAGCAGCCTACGAGCAGTACTTC. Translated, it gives CASSERETAAYEQYF.

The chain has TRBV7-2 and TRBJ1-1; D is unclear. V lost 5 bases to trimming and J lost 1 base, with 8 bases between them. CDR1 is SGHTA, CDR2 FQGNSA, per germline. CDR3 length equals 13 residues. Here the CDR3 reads CASSAGRNTEAFF. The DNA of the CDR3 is TGTGCCAGCAGCGCCGGTCGGAACACTGAAGCTTTCTTT.

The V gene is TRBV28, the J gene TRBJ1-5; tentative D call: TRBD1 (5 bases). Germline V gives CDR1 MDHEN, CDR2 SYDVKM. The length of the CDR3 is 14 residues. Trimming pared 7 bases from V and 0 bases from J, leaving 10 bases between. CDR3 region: CASITGYSNQPQHF. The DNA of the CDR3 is TGTGCCAGCATCACAGGTTATAGCAATCAGCCCCAGCATTTT.

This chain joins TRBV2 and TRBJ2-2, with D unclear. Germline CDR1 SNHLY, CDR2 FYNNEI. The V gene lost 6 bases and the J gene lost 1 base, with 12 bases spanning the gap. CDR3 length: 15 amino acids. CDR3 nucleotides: TGTGCCAGCAGCACAGCCGGACGGAACACCGGGGAGCTGTTTTTT. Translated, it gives CASSTAGRNTGELFF.

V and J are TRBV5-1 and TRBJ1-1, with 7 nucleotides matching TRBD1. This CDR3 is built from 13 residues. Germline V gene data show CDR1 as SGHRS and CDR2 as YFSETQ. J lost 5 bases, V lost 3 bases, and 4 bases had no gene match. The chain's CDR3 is CASSSGQMTEAFF. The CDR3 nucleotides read TGCGCCAGCAGCTCGGGACAGATGACTGAAGCTTTCTTT.

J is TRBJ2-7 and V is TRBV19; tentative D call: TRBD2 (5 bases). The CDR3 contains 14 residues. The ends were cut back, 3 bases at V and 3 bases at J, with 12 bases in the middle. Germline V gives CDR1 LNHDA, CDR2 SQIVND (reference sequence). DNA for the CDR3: TGTGCCAGTAGTATCCGACTAACGCACTACGAGCAGTACTTC. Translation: CASSIRLTHYEQYF.

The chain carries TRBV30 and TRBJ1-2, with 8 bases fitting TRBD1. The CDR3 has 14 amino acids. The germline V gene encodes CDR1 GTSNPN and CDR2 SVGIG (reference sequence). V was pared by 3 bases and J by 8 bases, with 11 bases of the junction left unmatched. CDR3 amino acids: CAWRGPGQGSGYTF. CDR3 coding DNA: TGTGCCTGGAGGGGCCCCGGACAGGGTTCAGGCTACACCTTC.